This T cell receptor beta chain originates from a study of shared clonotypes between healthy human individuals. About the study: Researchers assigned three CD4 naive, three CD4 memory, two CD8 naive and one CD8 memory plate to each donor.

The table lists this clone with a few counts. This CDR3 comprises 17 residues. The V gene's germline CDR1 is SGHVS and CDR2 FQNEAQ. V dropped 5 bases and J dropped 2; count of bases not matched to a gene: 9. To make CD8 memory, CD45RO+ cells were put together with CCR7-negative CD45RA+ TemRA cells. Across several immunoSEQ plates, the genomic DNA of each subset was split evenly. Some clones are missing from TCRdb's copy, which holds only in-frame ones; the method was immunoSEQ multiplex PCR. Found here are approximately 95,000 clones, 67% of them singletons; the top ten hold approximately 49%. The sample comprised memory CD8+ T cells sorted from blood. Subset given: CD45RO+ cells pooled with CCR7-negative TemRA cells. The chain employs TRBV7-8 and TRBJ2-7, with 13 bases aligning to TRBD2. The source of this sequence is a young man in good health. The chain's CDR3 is CASSIGLAGELTYEQYF. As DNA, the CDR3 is TGTGCCAGCAGCATAGGACTAGCGGGAGAATTAACCTACGAGCAGTACTTC. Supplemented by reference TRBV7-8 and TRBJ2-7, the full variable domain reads GAGVSQSPRYKVAKRGQDVALRCDPISGHVSLFWYQQALGQGPEFLTYFQNEAQLDKSGLPSDRFFAERPEGSVSTLKIQRTQQEDSAVYLCASSIGLAGELTYEQYFGPGTRLTVT.